This TCR beta chain originates from a study of blood T cell repertoires in COVID-19. Overall study: The United States, Italy and Spain provided the acute and convalescent COVID-19 samples. PBMCs, B-cell-depleted T cells, or T cells provided the cDNA or gDNA that made up the material.

In the original analysis: Amplified reference gene primers provided the basis for estimating nucleated cell counts. Method: immunoSEQ multiplex PCR; TCRdb's copy keeps in-frame clones and lacks some. That table furnishes V, J and clone size, whereas the DNA furnished D and trimming. Found here are some 100,000 clones, approximately 90% of them singletons; the top ten hold less than 6%. There are 13 residues in the CDR3. This receptor was taken from a woman aged 80 or over with active COVID-19. Sequencing used peripheral blood. The V gene is TRBV21-1, the J gene TRBJ1-6; TRBD1 is the table's D call, not checked against the DNA. TRBV21-1 represents a pseudogene. This chain's CDR3 is CASRGTGNSPLHF. In DNA form, the CDR3 reads TGTGCCAGCAGAGGGACAGGAAATTCACCCCTCCACTTT.